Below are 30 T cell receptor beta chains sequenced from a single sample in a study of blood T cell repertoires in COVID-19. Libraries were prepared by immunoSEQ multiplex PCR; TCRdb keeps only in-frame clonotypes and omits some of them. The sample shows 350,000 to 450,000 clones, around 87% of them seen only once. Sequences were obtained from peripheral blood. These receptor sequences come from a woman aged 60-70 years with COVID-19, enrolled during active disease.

CDR3 in amino acids: CASSSGGSYEQYF. The CDR3 region has the DNA TGTGCCAGCAGCTCAGGGGGCTCCTACGAGCAGTACTTC. The rearrangement uses TRBV5-8 and TRBJ2-7; 7 bases are shared with TRBD1. The V segment lost 3 bases and the J segment 0 bases; nucleotides outside the gene matches: 0. The germline gives CDR1 SGHTS, CDR2 YDEGEE. The CDR3 is 13 residues long.

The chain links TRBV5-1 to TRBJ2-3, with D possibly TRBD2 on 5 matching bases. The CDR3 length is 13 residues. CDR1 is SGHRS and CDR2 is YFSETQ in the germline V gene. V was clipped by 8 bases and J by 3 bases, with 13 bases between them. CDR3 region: CASQRPGTDTQYF. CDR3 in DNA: TGCGCCAGTCAGCGTCCGGGGACAGATACGCAGTATTTT.

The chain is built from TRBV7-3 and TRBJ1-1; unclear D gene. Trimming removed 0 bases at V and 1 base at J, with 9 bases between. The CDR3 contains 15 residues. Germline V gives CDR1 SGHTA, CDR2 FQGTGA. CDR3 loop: CASSLTGHKNTEAFF. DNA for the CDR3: TGTGCCAGCAGCTTAACGGGCCATAAGAACACTGAAGCTTTCTTT.

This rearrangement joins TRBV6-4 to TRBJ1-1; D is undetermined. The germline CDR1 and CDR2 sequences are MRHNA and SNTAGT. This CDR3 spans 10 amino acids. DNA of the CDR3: TGTGATAGATTTCTCACTGAAGCTTTCTTT. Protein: CDRFLTEAFF.

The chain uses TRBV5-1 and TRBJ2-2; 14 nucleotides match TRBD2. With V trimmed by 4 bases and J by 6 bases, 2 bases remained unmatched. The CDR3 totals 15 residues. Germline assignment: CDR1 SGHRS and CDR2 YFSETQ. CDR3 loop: CASSPGLAGAGELFF. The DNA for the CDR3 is TGCGCCAGCAGCCCGGGACTAGCGGGGGCCGGGGAGCTGTTTTTT.

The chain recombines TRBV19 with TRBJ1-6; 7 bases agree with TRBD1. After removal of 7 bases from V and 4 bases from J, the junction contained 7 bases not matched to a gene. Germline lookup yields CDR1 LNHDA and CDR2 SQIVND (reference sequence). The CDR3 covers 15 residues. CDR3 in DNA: TGTGCCAGTAAACCGGGACAGTTATATAATTCACCCCTCCACTTT. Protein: CASKPGQLYNSPLHF.

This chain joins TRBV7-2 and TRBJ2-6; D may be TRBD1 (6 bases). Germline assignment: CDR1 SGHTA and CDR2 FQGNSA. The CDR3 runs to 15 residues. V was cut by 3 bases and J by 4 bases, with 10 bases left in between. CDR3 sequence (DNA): TGTGCCAGCAGCTTTTCCGGGACAGGGGCCAACGTCCTGACTTTC. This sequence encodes CASSFSGTGANVLTF.

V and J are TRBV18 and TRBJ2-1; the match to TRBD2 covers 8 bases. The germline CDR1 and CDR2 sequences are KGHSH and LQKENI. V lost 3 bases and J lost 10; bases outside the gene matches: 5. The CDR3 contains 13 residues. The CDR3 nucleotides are TGTGCCAGCTCACCGGCCTCTAGCGGGGAGCAGTTCTTC. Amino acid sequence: CASSPASSGEQFF.

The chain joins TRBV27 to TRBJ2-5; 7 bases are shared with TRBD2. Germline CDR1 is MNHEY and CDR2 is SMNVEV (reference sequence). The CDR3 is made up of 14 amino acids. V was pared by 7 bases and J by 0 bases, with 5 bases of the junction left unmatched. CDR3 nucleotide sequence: TGTGCCAGCAATAGGCTAGCGGACCAAGAGACCCAGTACTTC. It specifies CASNRLADQETQYF.

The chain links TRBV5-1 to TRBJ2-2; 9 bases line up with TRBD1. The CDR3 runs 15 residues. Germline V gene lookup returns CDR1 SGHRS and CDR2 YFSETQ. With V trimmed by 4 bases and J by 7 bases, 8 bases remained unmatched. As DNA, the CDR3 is TGCGCCAGCAGCACGGACAGGGGTGCCGTCGGGGAGCTGTTTTTT. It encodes CASSTDRGAVGELFF.

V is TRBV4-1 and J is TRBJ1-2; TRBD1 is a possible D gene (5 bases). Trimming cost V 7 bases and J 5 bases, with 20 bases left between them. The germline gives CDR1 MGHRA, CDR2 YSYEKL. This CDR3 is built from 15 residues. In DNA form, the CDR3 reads TGCGCCAGCACGACAGCTCTTTGGGAAGGGTATGGCTACACCTTC. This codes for CASTTALWEGYGYTF.

CDR3 coding DNA: TGTGCCAGCGATGATACAGGGAATCAGCCCCAGCATTTT. As protein: CASDDTGNQPQHF. The genes are TRBV2 and TRBJ1-5; D is perhaps TRBD1 (6 bases). Germline V CDR1 and CDR2: SNHLY, FYNNEI. The CDR3 extends over 13 amino acids. The V gene lost 8 bases and the J gene lost 4 bases, with 12 bases spanning the gap. The variable domain in full, with the rest retrieved from reference TRBV2 and TRBJ1-5, is EPEVTQTPSHQVTQMGQEVILRCVPISNHLYFYWYRQILGQKVEFLVSFYNNEISEKSEIFDDQFSVERPDGSNFTLKIRSTKLEDSAMYFCASDDTGNQPQHFGDGTRLSIL.

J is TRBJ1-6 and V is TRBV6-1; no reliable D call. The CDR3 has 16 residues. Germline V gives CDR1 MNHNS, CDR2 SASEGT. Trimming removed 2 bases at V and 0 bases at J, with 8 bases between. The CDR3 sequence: CASSELSSSYNSPLHF. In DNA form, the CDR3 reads TGTGCCAGCAGTGAATTGTCGAGCTCCTATAATTCACCCCTCCACTTT.

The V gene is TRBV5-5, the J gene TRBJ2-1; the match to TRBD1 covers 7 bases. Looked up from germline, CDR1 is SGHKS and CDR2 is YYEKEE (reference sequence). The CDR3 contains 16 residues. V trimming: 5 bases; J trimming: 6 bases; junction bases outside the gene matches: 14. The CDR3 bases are TGTGCCAGCAGTTCAAATAGTTACAGGGGTGGCAATGAGCAGTTCTTC. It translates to CASSSNSYRGGNEQFF.

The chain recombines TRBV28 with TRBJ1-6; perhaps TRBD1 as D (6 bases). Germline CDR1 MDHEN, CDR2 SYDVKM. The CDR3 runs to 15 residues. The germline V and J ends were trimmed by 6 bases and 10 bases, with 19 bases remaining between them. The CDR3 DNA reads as TGTGCCAGCAGAACCCCACCAGGGGATTTATCACCCCTCCACTTT. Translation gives CASRTPPGDLSPLHF.

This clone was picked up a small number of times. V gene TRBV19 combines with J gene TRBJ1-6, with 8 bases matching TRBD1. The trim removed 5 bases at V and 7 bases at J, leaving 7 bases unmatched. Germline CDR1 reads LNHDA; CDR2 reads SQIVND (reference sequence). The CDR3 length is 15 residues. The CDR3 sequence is CASSLPRQGNSPLHF. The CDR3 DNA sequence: TGTGCCAGTAGTCTACCACGACAGGGGAATTCACCCCTCCACTTT.

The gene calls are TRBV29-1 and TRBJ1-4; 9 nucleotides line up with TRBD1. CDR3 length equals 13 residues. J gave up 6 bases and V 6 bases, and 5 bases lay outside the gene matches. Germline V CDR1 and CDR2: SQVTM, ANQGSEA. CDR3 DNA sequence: TGCAGCGTGTCACAGGGGGCCGATGAAAAACTGTTTTTT. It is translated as CSVSQGADEKLFF.

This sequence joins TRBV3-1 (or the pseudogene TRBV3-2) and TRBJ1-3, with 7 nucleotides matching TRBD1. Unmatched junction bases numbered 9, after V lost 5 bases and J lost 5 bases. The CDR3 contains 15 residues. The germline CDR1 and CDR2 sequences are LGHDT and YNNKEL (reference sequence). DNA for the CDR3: TGTGCCAGCAGCTATAGGGACAGTTTTAGAAACACCATATATTTT. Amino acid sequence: CASSYRDSFRNTIYF.

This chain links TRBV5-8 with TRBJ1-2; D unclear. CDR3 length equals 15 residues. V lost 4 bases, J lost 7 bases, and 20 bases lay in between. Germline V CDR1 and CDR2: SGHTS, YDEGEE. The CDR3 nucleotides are TGTGCCAGCAGCCCTCCCCGACCAGAGGGCGGTGGCTACACCTTC. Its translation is CASSPPRPEGGGYTF. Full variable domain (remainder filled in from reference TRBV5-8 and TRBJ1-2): EAGVTQSPTHLIKTRGQQATLRCSPISGHTSVYWYQQALGLGLQFLLWYDEGEERNRGNFPPRFSGRQFPNYSSELNVNALELEDSALYLCASSPPRPEGGGYTFGSGTRLTVV.

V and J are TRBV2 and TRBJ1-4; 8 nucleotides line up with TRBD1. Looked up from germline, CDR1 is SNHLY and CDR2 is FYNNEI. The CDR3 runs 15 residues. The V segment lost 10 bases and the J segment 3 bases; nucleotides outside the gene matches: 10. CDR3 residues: CATNGQGSPNEKLFF. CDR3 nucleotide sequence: TGTGCCACCAACGGACAGGGATCTCCTAATGAAAAACTGTTTTTT. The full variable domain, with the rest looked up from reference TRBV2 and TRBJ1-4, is EPEVTQTPSHQVTQMGQEVILRCVPISNHLYFYWYRQILGQKVEFLVSFYNNEISEKSEIFDDQFSVERPDGSNFTLKIRSTKLEDSAMYFCATNGQGSPNEKLFFGSGTQLSVL.

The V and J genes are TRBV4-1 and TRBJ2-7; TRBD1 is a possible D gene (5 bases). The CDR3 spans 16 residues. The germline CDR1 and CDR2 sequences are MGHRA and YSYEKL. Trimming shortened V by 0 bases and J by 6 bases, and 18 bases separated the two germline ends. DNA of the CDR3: TGCGCCAGCAGCCAAGAGGGGTCAGGGTCTTTTCTCGAGCAGTACTTC. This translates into CASSQEGSGSFLEQYF.

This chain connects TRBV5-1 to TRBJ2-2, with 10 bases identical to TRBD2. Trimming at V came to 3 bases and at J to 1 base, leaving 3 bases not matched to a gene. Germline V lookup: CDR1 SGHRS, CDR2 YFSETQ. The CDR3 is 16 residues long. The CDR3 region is CASSSSSGGNTGELFF. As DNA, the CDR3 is TGCGCCAGCAGCTCCTCTAGCGGGGGGAACACCGGGGAGCTGTTTTTT.

CDR3 protein: CASTQQGPDTEAFF. The CDR3 DNA reads TGTGCCAGCACCCAACAGGGCCCTGACACTGAAGCTTTCTTT. The chain is built from TRBV7-8 and TRBJ1-1; a weak D match, TRBD1 (6 bases). Germline CDR1 and CDR2: SGHVS and FQNEAQ. V was pared by 7 bases and J by 3 bases, with 15 bases between. The CDR3 length is 14 residues.

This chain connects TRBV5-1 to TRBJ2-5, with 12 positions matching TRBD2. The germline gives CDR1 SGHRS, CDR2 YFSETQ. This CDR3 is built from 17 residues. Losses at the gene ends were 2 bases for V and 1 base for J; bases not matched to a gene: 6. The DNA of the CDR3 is TGCGCCAGCAGCTTTCTCGGACTAGCGGGGTTCCAAGAGACCCAGTACTTC. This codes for CASSFLGLAGFQETQYF.

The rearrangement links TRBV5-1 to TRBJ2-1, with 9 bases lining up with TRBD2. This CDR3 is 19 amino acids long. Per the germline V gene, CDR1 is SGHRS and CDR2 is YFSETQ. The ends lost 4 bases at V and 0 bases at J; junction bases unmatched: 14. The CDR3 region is CASSLSGGGAISSYNEQFF. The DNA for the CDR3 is TGCGCCAGCAGCCTGAGCGGCGGGGGGGCGATCAGCTCCTACAATGAGCAGTTCTTC. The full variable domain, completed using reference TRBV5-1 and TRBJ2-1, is KAGVTQTPRYLIKTRGQQVTLSCSPISGHRSVSWYQQTPGQGLQFLFEYFSETQRNKGNFPGRFSGRQFSNSRSEMNVSTLELGDSALYLCASSLSGGGAISSYNEQFFGPGTRLTVL.

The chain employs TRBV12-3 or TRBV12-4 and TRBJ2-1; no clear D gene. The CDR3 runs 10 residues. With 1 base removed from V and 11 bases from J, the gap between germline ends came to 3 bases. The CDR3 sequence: CASSLGQQFF. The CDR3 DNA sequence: TGTGCCAGCAGTTTAGGGCAGCAGTTCTTC.

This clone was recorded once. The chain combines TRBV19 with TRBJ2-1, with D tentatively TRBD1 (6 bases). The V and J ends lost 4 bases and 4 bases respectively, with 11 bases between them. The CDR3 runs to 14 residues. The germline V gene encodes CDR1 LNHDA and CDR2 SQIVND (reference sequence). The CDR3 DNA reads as TGTGCCAGTAGTAGAGGGGGTCGTTACAATGAGCAGTTCTTC. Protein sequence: CASSRGGRYNEQFF.

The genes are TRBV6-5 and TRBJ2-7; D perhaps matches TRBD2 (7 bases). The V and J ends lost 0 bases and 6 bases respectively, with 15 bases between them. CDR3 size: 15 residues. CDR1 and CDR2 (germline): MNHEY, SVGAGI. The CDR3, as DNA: TGTGCCAGCAGTTACTCCCCCAGGGGAGGGGTCGAGCAGTACTTC. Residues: CASSYSPRGGVEQYF.

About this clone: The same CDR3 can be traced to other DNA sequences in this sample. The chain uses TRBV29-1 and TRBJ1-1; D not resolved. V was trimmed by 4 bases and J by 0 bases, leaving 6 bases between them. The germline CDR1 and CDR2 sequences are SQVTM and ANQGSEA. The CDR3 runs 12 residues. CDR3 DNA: TGCAGCGTTGGCGGCCTGAACACTGAAGCTTTCTTT. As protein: CSVGGLNTEAFF.

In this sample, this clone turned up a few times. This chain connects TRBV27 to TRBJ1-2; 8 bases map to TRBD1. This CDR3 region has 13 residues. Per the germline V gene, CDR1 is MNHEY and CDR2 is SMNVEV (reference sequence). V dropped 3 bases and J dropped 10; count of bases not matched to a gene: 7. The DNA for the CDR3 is TGTGCCAGCAGTTTTGGACAGGGTTTGACCTACACCTTC. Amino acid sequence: CASSFGQGLTYTF.